This T cell receptor beta chain was documented in a study of OX40 agonist ivuxolimab in advanced cancers. This table comes from immunoSEQ multiplex PCR, and its TCRdb copy is limited to in-frame clones, with some not included. Of approximately 80,000 clones in the sample, about 91% were seen once. With respect to this clone: Its antigen is not known.

Germline loops: CDR1 SGHVS, CDR2 FQNEAQ. V lost 5 bases and J lost 9; bases outside the gene matches: 14. The CDR3 is 16 residues long. Study results and limitations: Expanded peripheral T cell antigen specificity was not determined.

The starting material was CD4+ or CD8+ T cells sorted from blood, obtained in a trial of the OX40 agonist ivuxolimab. This chain connects TRBV7-8 to TRBJ1-5; 9 nucleotides agree with TRBD1. The TCR originated in an adult with an advanced solid tumor such as melanoma, head and neck, liver or kidney cancer. The CDR3 DNA reads as TGTGCCAGCAGCGAGAGACCACAGGGGGCCGGCCCGCCCCAGCATTTT. Its translation is CASSERPQGAGPPQHF.